This TCR beta chain was captured by sequencing in a study of cytotoxic CD8 clonotypes in ibrutinib-treated CLL. Study details: Among responders, roughly 25 were partial and 2 complete; after median approximately 68 months, approximately 15 stayed remitted and some 12 progressed.

This clone appeared once. The CDR3 is made up of 13 amino acids. J was trimmed by 6 bases and V by 5 bases; bases with no gene match: 6. Per the germline V gene, CDR1 is SGHVS and CDR2 is FNYEAQ. TCRdb's table, derived via immunoSEQ multiplex PCR, lists solely in-frame clones and lacks some. This table has 110,000 to 150,000 clones, roughly three quarters appearing once. The material sequenced was PBMCs, taken after 24 months of ibrutinib treatment. The chain has TRBV7-6 and TRBJ2-7; 8 bases are a match to TRBD1. The TCR was taken from a human donor with chronic lymphocytic leukemia. The CDR3 nucleotides read TGTGCCAGCAGCCGCCCGACAGGGGTCGAGCAGTACTTC. Translating it yields CASSRPTGVEQYF.